A selection of T cell receptor beta chains follows, all from one sample in a study of cytomegalovirus exposure and HLA in healthy donors. The protocol was immunoSEQ multiplex PCR, while the TCRdb copy is restricted to in-frame clones and leaves out a portion. The sample holds fewer than 200,000 clones. The sequencing input was PBMCs. Every receptor here comes from a woman in her fifties or sixties in good health and CMV-seronegative. CDR3s include the opening cysteine and the closing phenylalanine or tryptophan. Each record gives: J gene, V gene, CDR3 protein.

>TRBJ2-7|TRBV5-1
CASSSGLAFVYEQYF
>TRBJ1-5|TRBV15
CATSSGGGNQPQHF
>TRBJ2-5|TRBV6-6
CASSYDIRHQETQYF
>TRBJ2-1|TRBV7-3
CASSLTGTSGYNEQFF
>TRBJ1-1|TRBV5-1
CASSLAEGTEAFF
>TRBJ1-1|TRBV7-2
CASSANPAGYTEAFF
>TRBJ1-6|TRBV7-9
CASSLLPGTLKSLHF
>TRBJ2-7|TRBV10-3
CAISASRDRDYEQYF
>TRBJ1-1|TRBV27
CASSFRGPLNTEAFF
>TRBJ2-5|TRBV10-2
CASAASGAETQYF
>TRBJ2-1|TRBV6-5
CASSWTGGNEQFF
>TRBJ2-3|TRBV5-8
CASSLAGTSGGKDTQYF
>TRBJ1-2|TRBV27
CASTANQGRGYTF
>TRBJ1-1|TRBV5-4
CASSRDWNTEAFF
>TRBJ1-1|TRBV5-6
CASSLTRTEAFF
>TRBJ2-7|TRBV27
CASSPSRGLRLYEQYF
>TRBJ1-1|TRBV6-5
CASRERGTEAFF
>TRBJ1-3|TRBV5-1
CASSKGQAGGNTIYF
>TRBJ2-1|TRBV19
CASSWTSTNNEQFF
>TRBJ2-7|TRBV27
CASGRDSSYEQYF
>TRBJ1-2|TRBV2
CASRGQGIYGYTF
>TRBJ2-7|TRBV7-9
CASSWGQGVRGNYYEQYF
>TRBJ1-3|TRBV5-1
CASSLGGTGSGNTIYF
>TRBJ1-1|TRBV5-4
CASSLAVGGAPEAFF
>TRBJ2-5|TRBV14
CASSRPGYYRETQYF
>TRBJ2-5|TRBV7-3
CASSSQETQYF
>TRBJ1-1|TRBV18
CASSPVTGTTEAFF
>TRBJ2-7|TRBV10-1
CASSAGTGEAPGF
>TRBJ1-2|TRBV12-5
CASGLVLGRGNYGYTF